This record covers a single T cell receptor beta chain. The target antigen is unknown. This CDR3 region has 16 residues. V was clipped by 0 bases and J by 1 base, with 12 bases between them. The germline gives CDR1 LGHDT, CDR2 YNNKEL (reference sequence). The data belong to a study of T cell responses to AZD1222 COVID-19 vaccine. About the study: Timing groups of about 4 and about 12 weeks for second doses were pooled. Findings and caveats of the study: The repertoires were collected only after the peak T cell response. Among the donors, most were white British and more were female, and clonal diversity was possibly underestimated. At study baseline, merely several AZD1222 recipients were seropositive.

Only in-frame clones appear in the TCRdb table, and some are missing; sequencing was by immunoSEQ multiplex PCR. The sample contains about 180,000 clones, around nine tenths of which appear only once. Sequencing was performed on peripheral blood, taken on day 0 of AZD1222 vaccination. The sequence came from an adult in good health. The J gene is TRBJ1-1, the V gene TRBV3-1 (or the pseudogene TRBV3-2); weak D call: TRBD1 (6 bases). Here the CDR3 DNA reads TGTGCCAGCAGCCAAGATGGGGGCAGCAAGAACACTGAAGCTTTCTTT. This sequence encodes CASSQDGGSKNTEAFF.